This TCR beta chain was obtained from a study of Ad26.COV2.S vaccination and SARS-CoV-2 variants. At the level of the study: Intramuscular Ad26.COV2.S doses were given once or twice, 56 days apart.

Sequencing used immunoSEQ multiplex PCR; TCRdb keeps in-frame clones, though not all of them. The repertoire has some 300,000 clones, roughly 86% of them found once; the top ten carry roughly 1.9%. Treatment given: 15 to 20 received Ad26.COV2.S at low or high dose, single or two shots; five or six received placebo; per-sample allocation not given. The samples date from day 63 after the first vaccine or placebo injection. This CDR3 has 15 residues. J lost 8 bases, V lost 7 bases, and 14 bases had no gene match. Germline CDR1 is SQVTM and CDR2 is ANQGSEA. Sequenced material: peripheral blood, taken in a trial of Ad26.COV2.S vaccine versus placebo. This chain connects TRBV29-1 to TRBJ2-1; 10 bases line up with TRBD1. The TCR sequence derives from a person between 18 and 60 years old who received the Ad26.COV2.S COVID-19 vaccine or a placebo. The CDR3 DNA reads as TGCAGCGCTGCGGCCGGGACAGGGGTCAACGATGAGCAGTTCTTC. It encodes CSAAAGTGVNDEQFF.